These 12 T cell receptor beta chains share one sample of origin, sequenced in a study of cytomegalovirus exposure and HLA in healthy donors (dated by TCRdb to 2016 to 2017). Library preparation was by the immunoSEQ multiplex PCR assay. The multiplex PCR relied on a mix of 60 forward primers for TCR Vbeta segments and 13 reverse primers for TCR Jbeta segments. TCRdb limited this immuneACCESS table to in-frame rearrangements with V and J called. A share of clones is missing; checked studies link under half to unresolved V genes, and the rest is unexplained. The sample table lists more than 150,000 clones, around 74% of them with a count of one. The ten biggest clones cover under 2% of the sample. Sequencing input: PBMCs. Source of these receptors: a girl aged 10 to 17 in good health and CMV-seropositive.

This clone was detected a few times. This CDR3 is CASSPQGAPYEQYF. The CDR3 DNA reads TGTGCCAGCAGTCCTCAGGGGGCCCCCTACGAGCAGTACTTC. The chain uses TRBV6-1 and TRBJ2-7, with 8 bases aligning to TRBD1. The ends lost 5 bases at V and 2 bases at J; junction bases unmatched: 5. The CDR3 has 14 residues. From germline, CDR1 is MNHNS and CDR2 SASEGT.

The chain uses TRBV5-6 and TRBJ1-5; weak D call: TRBD1 (6 bases). In germline, CDR1 is SGHDT, CDR2 YYEEEE. V lost 1 base to trimming and J lost 0 bases, with 11 bases between them. This CDR3 has 16 amino acids. CDR3 sequence reads: CASSLQGRYSNQPQHF. Written as DNA, the CDR3 is TGTGCCAGCAGCTTGCAGGGGCGGTATAGCAATCAGCCCCAGCATTTT.

V usage is TRBV11-2 and J usage is TRBJ2-7; D might be TRBD2 (6 bases). The V end lost 2 bases, the J end lost 3 bases, and 20 bases lay between the germline ends. Germline lookup yields CDR1 SGHAT and CDR2 FQNNGV. The CDR3 sequence is 17 residues long. For the CDR3, the DNA is TGTGCCAGCAGCTTATGGGCGCCCGGAGGGAAACACTACGAGCAGTACTTC. Translation gives CASSLWAPGGKHYEQYF.

The chain uses TRBV7-8 and TRBJ2-2; D not resolved. Trimming took 10 bases from V and 8 from J, leaving 11 bases between them. CDR1 and CDR2 (germline): SGHVS, FQNEAQ. This CDR3 is built from 11 residues. The CDR3 coding sequence is TGTGCCATCGCACGGTTGGGGGAGCTGTTTTTT. It encodes CAIARLGELFF.

This chain uses TRBV11-1 with TRBJ1-6; the D gene is possibly TRBD1 (5 bases). This CDR3 has 16 residues. The V and J ends lost 4 bases and 0 bases respectively, with 10 bases between them. Germline lookup yields CDR1 SGHAT and CDR2 FQDESV (reference sequence). CDR3 in DNA: TGTGCCAGCAGCTCTGACAGAAGCTCCTATAATTCACCCCTCCACTTT. Encoded protein: CASSSDRSSYNSPLHF.

The chain joins TRBV18 to TRBJ2-7; D remains unclear. The CDR3 has 13 amino acids. Germline V gives CDR1 KGHSH, CDR2 LQKENI. V lost 2 bases and J lost 3, with 8 bases in between. In DNA form, the CDR3 reads TGTGCCAGCTCACCAATTACAGACTACGAGCAGTACTTC. As protein: CASSPITDYEQYF.

With regard to this clone: In the same sample, other DNA sequences code for this CDR3. The chain combines TRBV6-6 with TRBJ1-1; D remains ambiguous. This CDR3 is built from 11 residues. Germline V CDR1 and CDR2: MNHNY, SVGAGI (reference sequence). Trimming removed 4 bases from V and 4 bases from J, with 4 bases in between. The CDR3 region is CASSSGTEAFF. The CDR3 region has the DNA TGTGCCAGCAGTTCAGGCACTGAAGCTTTCTTT.

V is TRBV4-2 and J is TRBJ2-7, with 10 bases lining up with TRBD2. The germline V gene has CDR1 LGHNA and CDR2 YNFKEQ. The CDR3 runs to 19 residues. V dropped 0 bases and J dropped 2; count of bases not matched to a gene: 13. The CDR3 nucleotides are TGTGCCAGCAGCCAAGATATTACTAGCGGGGCCAATTACCCCTACGAGCAGTACTTC. Amino acid sequence: CASSQDITSGANYPYEQYF.

The chain joins TRBV13 to TRBJ2-5; TRBD2 matches 8 bases. The last part of the DNA fits TRBJ2-7 better; the J call may be wrong. This CDR3 comprises 11 residues. The germline CDR1 and CDR2 sequences are PRHDT and FYEKMQ (reference sequence). The CDR3 sequence: CASIGGGEQYF. The CDR3 DNA reads as TGTGCCAGTATCGGGGGGGGCGAGCAGTACTTC.

V and J are TRBV6-1 and TRBJ1-2; D may be TRBD1 (6 bases). Trimming cost V 2 bases and J 6 bases, with 16 bases left between them. CDR3 size: 15 residues. Germline CDR1 MNHNS, CDR2 SASEGT. The CDR3, as DNA: TGTGCCAGCAGTGAAAGGTCCGCCAGGGGAAATGGCTACACCTTC. Amino acid sequence: CASSERSARGNGYTF.

The chain links TRBV2 to TRBJ2-7, with 12 bases aligning to TRBD1. In germline, CDR1 is SNHLY, CDR2 FYNNEI. V lost 6 bases, J lost 9 bases, and 6 bases stayed unmatched. The CDR3 has 13 residues. DNA of the CDR3: TGTGCCAGCAGGGGGACAGGGGGCGCGGGGCAGTACTTC. Its translation is CASRGTGGAGQYF.

The rearrangement joins TRBV25-1 to TRBJ2-1; 8 nucleotides match TRBD1. Germline trimming cut 7 bases from V and 5 bases from J; bases unmatched to any gene: 7. Germline lookup yields CDR1 MGHDK and CDR2 SYGVNS. CDR3 size: 14 residues. The CDR3 DNA sequence: TGTGCCAGCACCTGGCAGGGGGCCAACAATGAGCAGTTCTTC. Its translation: CASTWQGANNEQFF. The full variable domain, rest sourced from reference TRBV25-1 and TRBJ2-1, is EADIYQTPRYLVIGTGKKITLECSQTMGHDKMYWYQQDPGMELHLIHYSYGVNSTEKGDLSSESTVSRIRTEHFPLTLESARPSHTSQYLCASTWQGANNEQFFGPGTRLTVL.